The present TCR beta chain was sequenced within a study of T cell changes during pregnancy in multiple sclerosis. V gave up 6 bases and J gave up 3 bases, with 5 bases separating them. Germline V gene data show CDR1 as DFQATT and CDR2 as SNEGSKA (reference sequence). This CDR3 is 10 amino acids long. Assay used: immunoSEQ multiplex PCR; TCRdb lists only in-frame clones, some missing. The sample shows about 44,000 clones, roughly 87% of them seen only once. The sequence was collected from a female donor with multiple sclerosis, enrolled in a pregnancy study. This material consisted of CD4+ T cells from peripheral blood mononuclear cells, taken after pregnancy. The chain has TRBV20-1 and TRBJ2-5; D unclear. CDR3: CSASEETQYF. Written as DNA, the CDR3 is TGCAGTGCCTCAGAAGAGACCCAGTACTTC.